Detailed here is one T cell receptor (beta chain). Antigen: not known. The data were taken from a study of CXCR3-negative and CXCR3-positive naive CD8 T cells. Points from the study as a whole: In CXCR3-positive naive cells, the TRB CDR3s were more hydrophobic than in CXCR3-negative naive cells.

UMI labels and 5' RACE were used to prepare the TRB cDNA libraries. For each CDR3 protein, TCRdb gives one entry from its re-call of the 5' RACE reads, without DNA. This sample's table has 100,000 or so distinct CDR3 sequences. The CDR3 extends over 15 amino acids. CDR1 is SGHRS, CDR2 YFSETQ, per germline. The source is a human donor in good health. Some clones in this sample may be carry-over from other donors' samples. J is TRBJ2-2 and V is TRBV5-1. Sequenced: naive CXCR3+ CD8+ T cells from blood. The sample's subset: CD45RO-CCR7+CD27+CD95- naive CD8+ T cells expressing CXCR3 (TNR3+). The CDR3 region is CASSLVGENTGELFF.